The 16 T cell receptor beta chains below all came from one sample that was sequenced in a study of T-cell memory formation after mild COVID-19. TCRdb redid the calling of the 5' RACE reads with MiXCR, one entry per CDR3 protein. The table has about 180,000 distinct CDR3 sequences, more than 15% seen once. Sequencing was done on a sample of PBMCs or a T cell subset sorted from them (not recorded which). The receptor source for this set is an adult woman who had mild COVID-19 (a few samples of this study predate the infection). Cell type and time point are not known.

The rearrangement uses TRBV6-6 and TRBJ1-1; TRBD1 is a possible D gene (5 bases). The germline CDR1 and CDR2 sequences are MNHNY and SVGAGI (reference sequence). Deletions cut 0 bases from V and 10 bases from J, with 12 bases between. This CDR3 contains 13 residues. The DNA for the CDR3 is TGTGCCAGCAGTTACTCGGGTGGCGGGGGAGCTTTCTTT. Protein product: CASSYSGGGGAFF.

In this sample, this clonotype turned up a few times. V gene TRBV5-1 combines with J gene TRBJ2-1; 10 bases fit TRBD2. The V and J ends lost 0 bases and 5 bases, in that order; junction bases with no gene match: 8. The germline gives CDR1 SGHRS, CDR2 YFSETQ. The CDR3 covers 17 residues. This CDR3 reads CASSLASGRELNNEQFF. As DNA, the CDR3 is TGCGCCAGCAGCTTGGCAAGCGGGAGGGAGCTTAACAATGAGCAGTTCTTC.

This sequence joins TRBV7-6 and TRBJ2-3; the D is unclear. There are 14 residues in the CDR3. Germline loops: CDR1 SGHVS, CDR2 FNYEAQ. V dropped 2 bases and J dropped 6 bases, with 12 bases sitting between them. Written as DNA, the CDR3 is TGTGCCAGCAGCTTAATTACTACCAGGGATACGCAGTATTTT. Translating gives CASSLITTRDTQYF.

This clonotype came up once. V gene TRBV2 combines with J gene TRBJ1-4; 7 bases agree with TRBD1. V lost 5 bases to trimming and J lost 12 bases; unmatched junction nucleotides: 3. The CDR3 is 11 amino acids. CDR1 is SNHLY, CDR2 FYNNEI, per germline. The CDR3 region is CASSLDRELFF. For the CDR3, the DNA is TGTGCCAGCAGTCTCGACAGGGAACTGTTTTTT.

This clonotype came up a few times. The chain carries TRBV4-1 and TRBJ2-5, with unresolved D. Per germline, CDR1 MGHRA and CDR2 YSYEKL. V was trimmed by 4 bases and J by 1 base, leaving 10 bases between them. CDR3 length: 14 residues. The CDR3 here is CASSLDPSQETQYF. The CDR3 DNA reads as TGCGCCAGCAGCCTCGATCCCAGCCAAGAGACCCAGTACTTC.

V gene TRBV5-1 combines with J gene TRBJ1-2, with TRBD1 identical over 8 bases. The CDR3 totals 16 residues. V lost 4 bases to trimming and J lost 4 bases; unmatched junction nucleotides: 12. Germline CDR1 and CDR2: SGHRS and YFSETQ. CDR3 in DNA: TGCGCCAGCAGCCCCTCCCGAGGACAGGGCCGCTATGGCTACACCTTC. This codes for CASSPSRGQGRYGYTF. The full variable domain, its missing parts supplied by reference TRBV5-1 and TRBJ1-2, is KAGVTQTPRYLIKTRGQQVTLSCSPISGHRSVSWYQQTPGQGLQFLFEYFSETQRNKGNFPGRFSGRQFSNSRSEMNVSTLELGDSALYLCASSPSRGQGRYGYTFGSGTRLTVV.

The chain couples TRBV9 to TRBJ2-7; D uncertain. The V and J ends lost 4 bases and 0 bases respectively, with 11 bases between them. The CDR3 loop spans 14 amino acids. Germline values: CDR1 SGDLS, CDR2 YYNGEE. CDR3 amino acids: CASSLRHSSYEQYF. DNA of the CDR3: TGTGCCAGCAGCCTCCGACACAGCTCCTACGAGCAGTACTTC.

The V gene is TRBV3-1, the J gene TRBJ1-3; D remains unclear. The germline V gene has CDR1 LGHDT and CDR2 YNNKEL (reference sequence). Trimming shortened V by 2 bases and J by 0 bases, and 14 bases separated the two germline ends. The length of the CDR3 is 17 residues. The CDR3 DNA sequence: TGTGCCAGCAGCCAAACGCCGGGAGGGAGCTCTGGAAACACCATATATTTT. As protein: CASSQTPGGSSGNTIYF.

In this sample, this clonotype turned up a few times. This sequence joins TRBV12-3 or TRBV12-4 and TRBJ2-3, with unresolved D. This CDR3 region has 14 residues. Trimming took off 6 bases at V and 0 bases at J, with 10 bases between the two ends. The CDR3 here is CASRKQYSTDTQYF. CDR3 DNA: TGTGCCAGCAGGAAACAGTATAGCACAGATACGCAGTATTTT.

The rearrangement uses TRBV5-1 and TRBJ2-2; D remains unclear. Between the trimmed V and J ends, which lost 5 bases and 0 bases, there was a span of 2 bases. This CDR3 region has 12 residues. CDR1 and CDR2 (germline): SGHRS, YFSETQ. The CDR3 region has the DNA TGCGCCAGCAGACCGAACACCGGGGAGCTGTTTTTT. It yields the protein CASRPNTGELFF.

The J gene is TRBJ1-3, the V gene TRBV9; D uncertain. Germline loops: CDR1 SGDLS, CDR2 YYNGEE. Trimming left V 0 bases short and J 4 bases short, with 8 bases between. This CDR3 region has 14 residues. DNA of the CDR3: TGTGCCAGCAGCGTAGACCCCTCGGGAAACACCATATATTTT. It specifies CASSVDPSGNTIYF. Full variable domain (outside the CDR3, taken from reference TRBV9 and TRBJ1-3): DSGVTQTPKHLITATGQRVTLRCSPRSGDLSVYWYQQSLDQGLQFLIQYYNGEERAKGNILERFSAQQFPDLHSELNLSSLELGDSALYFCASSVDPSGNTIYFGEGSWLTVV.

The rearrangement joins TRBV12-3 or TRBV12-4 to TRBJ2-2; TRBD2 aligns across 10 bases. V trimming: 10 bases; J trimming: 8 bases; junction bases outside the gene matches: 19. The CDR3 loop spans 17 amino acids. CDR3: CATSGASGSIKVGELFF. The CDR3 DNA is TGTGCCACCTCAGGAGCTAGCGGGAGCATTAAGGTTGGGGAGCTGTTTTTT.

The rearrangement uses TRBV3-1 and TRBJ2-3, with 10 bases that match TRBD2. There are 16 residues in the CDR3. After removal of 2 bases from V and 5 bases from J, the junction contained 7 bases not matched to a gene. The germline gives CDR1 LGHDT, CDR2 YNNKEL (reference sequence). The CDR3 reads CASSQSLAGGRDTQYF. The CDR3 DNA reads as TGTGCCAGCAGCCAATCATTAGCGGGAGGTCGAGATACGCAGTATTTT.

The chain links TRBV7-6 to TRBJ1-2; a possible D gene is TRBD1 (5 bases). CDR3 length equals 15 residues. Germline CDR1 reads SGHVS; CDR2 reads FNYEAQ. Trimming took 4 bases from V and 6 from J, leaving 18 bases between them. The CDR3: CASSWGARASDGYTF. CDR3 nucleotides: TGTGCCAGCAGCTGGGGAGCCAGGGCCTCTGATGGCTACACCTTC.

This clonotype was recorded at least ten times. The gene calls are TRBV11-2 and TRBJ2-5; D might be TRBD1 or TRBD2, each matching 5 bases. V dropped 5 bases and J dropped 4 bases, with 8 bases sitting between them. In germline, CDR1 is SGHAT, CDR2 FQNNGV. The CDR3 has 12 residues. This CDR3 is CASSRGVETQYF. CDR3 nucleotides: TGTGCCAGCAGCCGAGGGGTAGAGACCCAGTACTTC.

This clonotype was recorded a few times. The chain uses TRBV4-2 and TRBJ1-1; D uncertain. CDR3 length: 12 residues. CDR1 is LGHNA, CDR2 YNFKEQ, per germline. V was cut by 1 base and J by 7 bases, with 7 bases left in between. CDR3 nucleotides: TGTGCCAGCAGCCAAGTGCGCGGTGAAGCTTTCTTT. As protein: CASSQVRGEAFF.